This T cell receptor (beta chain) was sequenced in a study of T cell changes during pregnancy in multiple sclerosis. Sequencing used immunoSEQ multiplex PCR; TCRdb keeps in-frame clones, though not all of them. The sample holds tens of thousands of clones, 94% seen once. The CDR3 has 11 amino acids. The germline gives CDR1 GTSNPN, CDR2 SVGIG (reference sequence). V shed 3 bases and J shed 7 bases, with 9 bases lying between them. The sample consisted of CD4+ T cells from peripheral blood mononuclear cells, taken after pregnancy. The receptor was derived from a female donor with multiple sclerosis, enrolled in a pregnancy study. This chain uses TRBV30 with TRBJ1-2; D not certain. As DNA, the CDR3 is TGTGCCTGGAGGGACCGGGGTGGCTACACCTTC. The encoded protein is CAWRDRGGYTF. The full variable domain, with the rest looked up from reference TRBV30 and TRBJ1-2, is SQTIHQWPATLVQPVGSPLSLECTVEGTSNPNLYWYRQAAGRGLQLLFYSVGIGQISSEVPQNLSASRPQDRQFILSSKKLLLSDSGFYLCAWRDRGGYTFGSGTRLTVV.